Following are 14 T cell receptor beta chains from one sample sequenced in a study of OX40 agonist ivuxolimab in advanced cancers. Clones were read by immunoSEQ multiplex PCR, and TCRdb kept only the in-frame ones, dropping some. The repertoire holds just under 85,000 clones, more than 75% seen once, with under 3.5% in the top ten. The sequences come from CD4+ or CD8+ T cells sorted from blood, collected in a trial of the OX40 agonist ivuxolimab. These receptors came from an adult with an advanced solid tumor such as melanoma, head and neck, liver or kidney cancer.

The V call is TRBV15, the J call TRBJ2-6, with no clear D. The CDR3 spans 16 residues. The V gene lost 0 bases and the J gene lost 0 bases, with 6 bases spanning the gap. Germline CDR1 and CDR2: LNHNV and YYDKDF (reference sequence). The CDR3 loop reads CATSRDRGSGANVLTF. The DNA for the CDR3 is TGTGCCACCAGCAGAGATCGAGGCTCTGGGGCCAACGTCCTGACTTTC.

This clone appeared a few times. This rearrangement joins TRBV2 to TRBJ1-5, with 8 nucleotides matching TRBD1. This CDR3 is built from 15 residues. V lost 8 bases and J lost 7; bases outside the gene matches: 13. In germline, CDR1 is SNHLY, CDR2 FYNNEI. CDR3 amino acids: CASANGGPGGQPQHF. For the CDR3, the DNA is TGTGCCAGCGCCAACGGGGGGCCAGGGGGCCAGCCCCAGCATTTT.

V gene TRBV10-3 combines with J gene TRBJ2-7; TRBD2 is a possible D gene (6 bases). The CDR3 has 13 residues. V lost 8 bases to trimming and J lost 1 base, with 12 bases between them. Per germline, CDR1 ENHRY and CDR2 SYGVKD. The CDR3 nucleotides are TGTGCCATCGTGGACGGGGGTTCCTACGAGCAGTACTTC. It codes for CAIVDGGSYEQYF.

The chain carries TRBV7-9 and TRBJ2-1, with TRBD2 identical over 15 bases. The V and J ends lost 0 bases and 1 base, in that order; junction bases with no gene match: 4. Germline V gene lookup returns CDR1 SEHNR and CDR2 FQNEAQ (reference sequence). CDR3 size: 19 residues. The DNA of the CDR3 is TGTGCCAGCAGCTTAGCGAAGGGACTAGCGGGGGGATCCTACAATGAGCAGTTCTTC. Its protein is CASSLAKGLAGGSYNEQFF.

The chain combines TRBV4-2 with TRBJ1-2; 9 positions match TRBD1. The length of the CDR3 is 17 residues. The J segment lost 5 bases and the V segment lost 4 bases, leaving 14 bases of the junction unmatched. Germline CDR1 and CDR2: LGHNA and YNFKEQ. CDR3 coding DNA: TGTGCCAGCAGCCTGGGGACAGGGTCTAATGAATGGTATGGCTACACCTTC. Residues: CASSLGTGSNEWYGYTF.

The chain carries TRBV27 and TRBJ1-6; perhaps TRBD1 as D (6 bases). Between the trimmed V and J ends, which lost 2 bases and 8 bases, there was a span of 13 bases. The CDR3 loop spans 15 amino acids. The germline CDR1 and CDR2 sequences are MNHEY and SMNVEV (reference sequence). The DNA of the CDR3 is TGTGCCAGCAGTTTAGTGGGGACAAAATATTCACCCCTCCACTTT. It yields the protein CASSLVGTKYSPLHF.

V gene TRBV28 combines with J gene TRBJ2-2, with no clear D. The CDR3 has 16 amino acids. Germline V gene data show CDR1 as MDHEN and CDR2 as SYDVKM. Trimming pared 6 bases from V and 3 bases from J, leaving 17 bases between. The CDR3: CASRLRSEQHTGELFF. The CDR3 DNA follows: TGTGCCAGCAGACTCCGCTCGGAACAACACACCGGGGAGCTGTTTTTT.

The V and J genes are TRBV28 and TRBJ2-5; perhaps TRBD2 as D (5 bases). The tail of the sequence fits TRBJ2-7 better, so the J call may be wrong. The germline gives CDR1 MDHEN, CDR2 SYDVKM. This CDR3 is 15 amino acids long. The CDR3 DNA sequence: TGTGCCAGCAGTTTTTTGGGCCGGGACTCCTACGAGCAGTACTTC. Translation gives CASSFLGRDSYEQYF.

The chain is built from TRBV18 and TRBJ2-1; D gene uncertain. The CDR3 runs 11 residues. The V end was cut by 4 bases, the J end by 5 bases, with 3 bases between. In germline, CDR1 is KGHSH, CDR2 LQKENI. CDR3 DNA: TGTGCCAGCTCACTCAACAATGAGCAGTTCTTC. It translates to CASSLNNEQFF. The entire variable domain, with the rest obtained from reference TRBV18 and TRBJ2-1, is as follows: NAGVMQNPRHLVRRRGQEARLRCSPMKGHSHVYWYRQLPEEGLKFMVYLQKENIIDESGMPKERFSAEFPKEGPSILRIQQVVRGDSAAYFCASSLNNEQFFGPGTRLTVL.

This clone was picked up one time. The rearrangement joins TRBV2 to TRBJ2-5; D call uncertain. Germline V gene lookup returns CDR1 SNHLY and CDR2 FYNNEI. This CDR3 has 9 amino acids. The V and J ends lost 10 bases and 5 bases respectively, with 5 bases between them. CDR3 protein: CAKRETQYF. Here the CDR3 DNA reads TGTGCCAAAAGGGAGACCCAGTACTTC.

This clone was observed once. The genes are TRBV6-1 and TRBJ2-5, with 9 bases fitting TRBD1. The ends lost 2 bases at V and 5 bases at J; junction bases unmatched: 6. CDR3 size: 15 residues. The germline gives CDR1 MNHNS, CDR2 SASEGT. CDR3 nucleotide sequence: TGTGCCAGCAGTGAAAGTACAGGGGGCCCCGAGACCCAGTACTTC. This sequence encodes CASSESTGGPETQYF.

J is TRBJ1-5 and V is TRBV19, with a tentative D call TRBD1 (6 bases). The germline V gene encodes CDR1 LNHDA and CDR2 SQIVND (reference sequence). Trimming cost V 3 bases and J 7 bases, with 19 bases left between them. This CDR3 is built from 16 residues. For the CDR3, the DNA is TGTGCCAGTAGTATGGGGTCGGGCAGGGGAGGGCAGCCCCAGCATTTT. Its protein product is CASSMGSGRGGQPQHF. Filled out from reference TRBV19 and TRBJ1-5, the complete variable domain reads DGGITQSPKYLFRKEGQNVTLSCEQNLNHDAMYWYRQDPGQGLRLIYYSQIVNDFQKGDIAEGYSVSREKKESFPLTVTSAQKNPTAFYLCASSMGSGRGGQPQHFGDGTRLSIL.

The chain has TRBV29-1 and TRBJ1-2, with no clear D. CDR1 and CDR2 (germline): SQVTM, ANQGSEA. This CDR3 contains 9 residues. The V end lost 7 bases, the J end lost 8 bases, and 8 bases lay between the germline ends. The CDR3 loop reads CSAEEGYTF. CDR3 nucleotides: TGCAGCGCCGAGGAGGGCTACACCTTC.

The chain couples TRBV7-9 to TRBJ1-1; TRBD1 is a possible D gene (6 bases). Trimming took off 5 bases at V and 1 base at J, with 11 bases between the two ends. The CDR3 length is 14 residues. CDR1 is SEHNR, CDR2 FQNEAQ, per germline (reference sequence). The CDR3 region is CASSITGSNTEAFF. In DNA form, the CDR3 reads TGTGCCAGCAGCATAACAGGGTCGAACACTGAAGCTTTCTTT.